The source of this TCR beta chain is a study of identical twins. Deletions cut 6 bases from V and 2 bases from J, with 16 bases between. Germline V gene lookup returns CDR1 DFQATT and CDR2 SNEGSKA (reference sequence). This CDR3 has 14 amino acids. cDNA carried unique molecular identifiers, and a universal primer site was added by template switching. TCRdb redid the calling of the 5' RACE reads with MiXCR, one entry per CDR3 protein. This table holds some 440,000 distinct CDR3 sequences, more than 20% found once. These data are also associated with another study on T cells expressing NK-cell markers. In that study: Sorted CD3+CD56+NKG2C+, CD3+CD56+NKG2C- and CD3+CD56-NKG2C+ T-cell subsets were beta-chain profiled. Among eight sequenced donors, seven carried HCMV seropositivity while one was seronegative. Several experiments added an anti-gamma-delta TCR antibody to sort only alpha-beta TCR T cells.

Sequenced material: CD4+ T cells sorted from blood. This chain uses TRBV20-1 with TRBJ1-2; weak D call: TRBD1 (6 bases). This receptor was identified in a woman in her late teens or twenties in good health. As DNA, the CDR3 is TGCAGTGCCTATCTGGGGGGCCAAAACTATGGCTACACCTTC. It codes for CSAYLGGQNYGYTF.